The TCR beta chain described here comes from a study of OX40 agonist ivuxolimab in advanced cancers. Whole-study context: Patients enrolled in dose escalation were diagnosed with hepatocellular carcinoma, melanoma, renal cell or head and neck cancer.

Germline V gene lookup returns CDR1 SNHLY and CDR2 FYNNEI. V was shortened by 7 bases and J by 4 bases, with 8 bases between the two germline ends. The CDR3 has 11 amino acids. Repertoires were generated with immunoSEQ multiplex PCR, while TCRdb's copy carries only in-frame clones and drops some. The sample includes 80,000 or so clones, roughly 84% seen only once; the top ten take 0.32%. This clone turned up a few times. The TCR was taken from an adult with an advanced solid tumor such as melanoma, head and neck, liver or kidney cancer. The specimen comprised CD4+ or CD8+ T cells sorted from blood, sampled in a trial of the OX40 agonist ivuxolimab. The chain is built from TRBV2 and TRBJ2-7; unclear D gene. CDR3 protein: CASTPQYEQYV. The CDR3 DNA reads TGTGCCAGCACGCCCCAATACGAGCAGTACGTC.